This TCR beta chain was found in a study of T cells in Graves' hyperthyroidism and ophthalmopathy. The CDR3 runs to 13 residues. CDR1 and CDR2 from the germline V gene are LNHDA and SQIVND (reference sequence). Template material for amplifying TCR beta CDR3 regions consisted of RNA transcripts. Primed by the HTBI set, a first-round RT-PCR was run on the TCR CDR3. One entry per CDR3 protein, called by TCRdb with MiXCR from the multiplex PCR reads. Of hundreds of thousands of distinct CDR3 sequences in the sample, 30% to 40% were seen once. Comments on this clonotype: What it binds is unknown. At one boundary the junction diverges from the germline segment, which might be a read error.

Overall study results and limits: Model output signaled ophthalmopathy a median about seven months ahead of onset. Most expanded thyroid clonotypes above 0.001 also appeared in blood.

It was considered stable Graves' hyperthyroidism when ophthalmopathy did not progress within 18 months. V is TRBV19 and J is TRBJ1-6, with 8 bases lining up with TRBD1. This receptor was identified in a woman aged 40 to 50 with Graves' hyperthyroidism. Sequencing was carried out using blood. CDR3: CASSSDRGSPPHF. DNA for the CDR3: TGTGCCAGTAGTTCAGACAGGGGTTCACCCCCCCACTTT.